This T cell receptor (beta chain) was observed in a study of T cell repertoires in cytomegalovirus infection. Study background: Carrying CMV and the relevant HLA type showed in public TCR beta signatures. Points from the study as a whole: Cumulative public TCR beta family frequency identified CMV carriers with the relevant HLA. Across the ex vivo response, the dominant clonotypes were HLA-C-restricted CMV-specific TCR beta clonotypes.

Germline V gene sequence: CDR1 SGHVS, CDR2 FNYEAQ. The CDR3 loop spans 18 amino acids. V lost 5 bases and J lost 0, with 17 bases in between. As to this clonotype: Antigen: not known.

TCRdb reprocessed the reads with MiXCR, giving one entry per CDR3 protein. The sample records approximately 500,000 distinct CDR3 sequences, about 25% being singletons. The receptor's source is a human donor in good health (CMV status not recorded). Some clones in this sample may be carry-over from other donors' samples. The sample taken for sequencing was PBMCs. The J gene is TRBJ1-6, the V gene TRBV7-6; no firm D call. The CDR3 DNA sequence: TGTGCCAGCAGCGGCGATCTTAGGGCGAGCTCCTATAATTCACCCCTCCACTTT. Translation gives CASSGDLRASSYNSPLHF.